This T cell receptor (beta chain) derives from a study of T cells in tumors after PD-1 blockade. The wider study: During anti-PD-1 treatment, some patients continued daily vismodegib 150 mg.

The protocol was immunoSEQ multiplex PCR, while the TCRdb copy is restricted to in-frame clones and leaves out a portion. The sample contains approximately 60,000 clones, about 80% of which appear only once. This CDR3 is built from 16 residues. Trimming stripped 0 bases from V and 2 bases from J, with 14 bases between. Germline assignment: CDR1 SGHDN and CDR2 FVKESK. Template: tumor biopsy or peripheral blood genomic DNA, about 616-6,500 ng per sample. This receptor was identified in a human donor with basal cell carcinoma. The chain links TRBV14 to TRBJ2-7; D is unclear. Sequenced material: PBMCs, taken before anti-PD-1 treatment. CDR3 loop: CASSQDMRRHTYEQYF. CDR3 nucleotides: TGTGCCAGCAGCCAAGATATGAGGCGGCACACCTACGAGCAGTACTTC.